These T cell receptor beta chains were read from a single sample in a study of PD-1 blockade in classical Hodgkin lymphoma. Here immunoSEQ multiplex PCR was the method, and the copy in TCRdb shows in-frame clones only, minus some. The sample contains tens of thousands of clones, about 86% of which appear only once. Sample: CD4+ T cells from blood, taken before the fourth cycle of nivolumab. The receptor set was obtained from a human donor with classical Hodgkin lymphoma. Each CDR3 is given with its conserved first and last residue. D genes are given only for firm matches. Size values are once, few and many counts, or a class for expanded clones, and some rows have none.

j_gene	v_gene	abundance	d_gene	CDR3nt	CDR3aa
TRBJ2-7	TRBV5-1	NA	NA	TGCGCCAGCAGCTTGAAAGGGTGGGGAACGTCGGCCTACGAGCAGTACTTC	CASSLKGWGTSAYEQYF
TRBJ1-1	TRBV6-6	NA	NA	TGTGCCAGCAGTTCCCGGGACCAAGCAGGCACTGAAGCTTTCTTT	CASSSRDQAGTEAFF
TRBJ2-1	TRBV18	NA	TRBD1	TGTGCCAGCTCACCTCAGGGACAGGGCGATCTGGGGGAGCAGTTCTTC	CASSPQGQGDLGEQFF
TRBJ2-3	TRBV30	once	NA	TGTGCCTGGAGTGGGGGGAGGACAGATACGCAGTATTTT	CAWSGGRTDTQYF
TRBJ2-7	TRBV11-2	NA	NA	TGTGCCAGCAGCTTACTTACAGGGTCCTACGAGCAGTACTTC	CASSLLTGSYEQYF
TRBJ1-5	TRBV6-1	NA	NA	TGTGCCAGCAGTGGGGGGACCGATAAATATAGCAATCAGCCCCAGCATTTT	CASSGGTDKYSNQPQHF
TRBJ1-6	TRBV30	NA	NA	TGTGCCTGGAGCCCTAGTAGGACGGACTATAATTCACCCCTCCACTTT	CAWSPSRTDYNSPLHF
TRBJ2-3	TRBV29-1	NA	NA	TGCAGCGTTCGGGCACAGGAGGGAAATACGCAGTATTTT	CSVRAQEGNTQYF
TRBJ2-2	TRBV14	once	NA	TGTGCCAGCAGCCGGAAGGGGGGCGCGAAGACCGGGGAGCTGTTTTTT	CASSRKGGAKTGELFF
TRBJ2-5	TRBV5-1	NA	TRBD1	TGCGCCAGCACCCAGGACAGGGTGGAGACCCAGTACTTC	CASTQDRVETQYF
TRBJ2-3	TRBV7-6	once	NA	TGTGCCAGCAGCCCGGGGGCCTTAAACACAGATACGCAGTATTTT	CASSPGALNTDTQYF
TRBJ1-5	TRBV12-2	once	NA	TGTGCAAGTCGCTCACTCCGGGACAGAGAAAAATATAGCAATCAGCCCCAGCATTTT	CASRSLRDREKYSNQPQHF
TRBJ1-1	TRBV5-6	NA	NA	TGTGCCAGCAGCTTGGGAGGCATGAACACTGAAGCTTTCTTT	CASSLGGMNTEAFF
TRBJ2-5	TRBV15	few	NA	TGTGCCACCAGCTTGGGTGGTGACGGGGAGACCCAGTACTTC	CATSLGGDGETQYF
TRBJ1-3	TRBV7-7	NA	NA	TGTGCCAGCAGCTTAGGGCCCGGTTTCGGAAACACCATATATTTT	CASSLGPGFGNTIYF
TRBJ2-1	TRBV11-2	NA	NA	TGTGCCAGCAGCTTAGTTGGGAGCACTAATGAGCAGTTCTTC	CASSLVGSTNEQFF
TRBJ2-3	TRBV10-3	NA	NA	TGTGCCATCAGTGAAAACGGTAACACAGATACGCAGTATTTT	CAISENGNTDTQYF
TRBJ1-2	TRBV30	NA	TRBD1	TGTGCCTGGAGTGGTGTGACAGGGGTTTTTGGGAGCGGCTACACCTTC	CAWSGVTGVFGSGYTF
TRBJ2-6	TRBV5-1	NA	NA	TGCGCCAGCAGTCCCGCAATTAGCTCTGGGGCCAACGTCCTGACTTTC	CASSPAISSGANVLTF
TRBJ1-1	TRBV29-1	NA	NA	TGCAGCGCTGAAGGGCAGGGGAACACTGAAGCTTTCTTT	CSAEGQGNTEAFF
TRBJ2-1	TRBV7-2	NA	TRBD2	TGTGCCAGCAGCTTAGCTAGCGGGGCCCACAATGAGCAGTTCTTC	CASSLASGAHNEQFF
TRBJ1-1	TRBV9	NA	NA	TGTGCCAGCAGCCCAGGGACGTCGAACACTGAAGCTTTCTTT	CASSPGTSNTEAFF
TRBJ2-5	TRBV27	few	NA	TGTGCCAGCAGAGGTAACACTGGTGGAGAGACCCAGTACTTC	CASRGNTGGETQYF
TRBJ1-1	TRBV2	NA	NA	TGTGCCAGCAGTGAGGGGGTTAGCCCCGAAGCTTTCTTT	CASSEGVSPEAFF
TRBJ2-7	TRBV7-6	few	NA	TGTGCCAGCAGCCCGAAACTCCCCTTAACCTCGCAACGGGAGCAGTACTTC	CASSPKLPLTSQREQYF
TRBJ1-2	TRBV7-2	NA	NA	TGTGCCAGCAGCTTAGATTGGGGGGGCTACACCTTC	CASSLDWGGYTF
TRBJ2-3	TRBV29-1	NA	NA	TGCAGCGTTGAAGATCTAGGGGCGCAAGTTACAGATACGCAGTATTTT	CSVEDLGAQVTDTQYF
TRBJ1-5	TRBV10-3	NA	TRBD1	TGTGCCATCAGTGAAGGGACAGGGAATCAGCCCCAGCATTTT	CAISEGTGNQPQHF
TRBJ2-5	TRBV7-3	NA	NA	TGTGCCAGCAGCTTAGGACAACGTCTCCAAGAGACCCAGTACTTC	CASSLGQRLQETQYF
TRBJ1-5	TRBV5-5	NA	NA	TGTGCCAGCAGCCAAGAGCTTTGGGGGAGCAATCAGCCCCAGCATTTT	CASSQELWGSNQPQHF
TRBJ2-6	TRBV28	NA	NA	TGTGCCAGCAGTTTAGGGCAGGGTACCGGGGCCAACGTCCTGACTTTC	CASSLGQGTGANVLTF
TRBJ2-3	TRBV6-1	NA	TRBD2	TGTGCCAGCAGTGAACTAGCGGGGACAGATACGCAGTATTTT	CASSELAGTDTQYF
TRBJ2-3	TRBV7-6	NA	TRBD1	TGTGCCAGCAGCTTAACCCCCCAACAGGGGTGGAGGAGCACAGATACGCAGTATTTT	CASSLTPQQGWRSTDTQYF